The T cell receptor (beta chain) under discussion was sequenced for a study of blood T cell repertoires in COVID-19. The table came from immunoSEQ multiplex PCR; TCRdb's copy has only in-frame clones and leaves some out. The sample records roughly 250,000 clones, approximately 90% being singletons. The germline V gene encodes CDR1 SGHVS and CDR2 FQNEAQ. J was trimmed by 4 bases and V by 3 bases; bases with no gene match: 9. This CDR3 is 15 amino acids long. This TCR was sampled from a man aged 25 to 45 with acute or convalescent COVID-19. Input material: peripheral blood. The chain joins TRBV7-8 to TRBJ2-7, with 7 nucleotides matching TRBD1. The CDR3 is CASSFDPGQIYEQYF. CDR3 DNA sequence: TGTGCCAGCAGCTTTGATCCGGGACAGATATACGAGCAGTACTTC.